This T cell receptor beta chain was captured in a study of blood T cell repertoires in COVID-19. Trimming cost V 8 bases and J 4 bases; bases outside gene matches: 6. This CDR3 spans 13 amino acids. Per germline, CDR1 MNHEY and CDR2 SVGAGI. Sequencing was performed with immunoSEQ multiplex PCR; in TCRdb, only in-frame clones are kept and a portion is missing. The sample gives fewer than 80,000 clones, 89% of which show up once; about 5% is in the top ten. The V call is TRBV6-5, the J call TRBJ2-7; TRBD2 agrees at 9 bases. The clonotype was recovered from a woman between 50 and 59 years old with active COVID-19. Sequenced input: peripheral blood. The CDR3 loop is CASAAGGLYEQYF. The CDR3 bases are TGTGCCAGCGCGGCGGGGGGGTTATACGAGCAGTACTTC.